What follows are 18 T cell receptor beta chains derived from one specimen sequenced in a study of T cells after yellow fever vaccination. Each CDR3 protein gets one entry after TCRdb re-called the 5' RACE reads with MiXCR. The sample has under 700,000 distinct CDR3 sequences; roughly 17% are singletons. The sequences come from PBMCs, collected around 5 days after the first yellow fever vaccination. Receptors were obtained from a man in his late teens or twenties who received the YFV17D yellow fever vaccine.

At least ten counts were recorded for this clonotype. The chain employs TRBV5-1 and TRBJ1-6, with TRBD1 identical over 10 bases. The CDR3 length is 14 residues. CDR1 and CDR2 (germline): SGHRS, YFSETQ. With 4 bases clipped from V and 10 bases from J, the junction kept 5 bases outside the gene matches. In nucleotides, the CDR3 is TGCGCCAGCAGCCTAGGACAGGGGGTATCACCCCTCCACTTT. Translating gives CASSLGQGVSPLHF. Drawing the rest from reference TRBV5-1 and TRBJ1-6, the complete variable domain is KAGVTQTPRYLIKTRGQQVTLSCSPISGHRSVSWYQQTPGQGLQFLFEYFSETQRNKGNFPGRFSGRQFSNSRSEMNVSTLELGDSALYLCASSLGQGVSPLHFGNGTRLTVT.

The table lists this clonotype with a few counts. V usage is TRBV5-1 and J usage is TRBJ1-4, with D unresolved. The ends were cut back, 0 bases at V and 2 bases at J, with 14 bases in the middle. The CDR3 has 17 amino acids. Germline loops: CDR1 SGHRS, CDR2 YFSETQ. The CDR3 DNA reads as TGCGCCAGCAGCTTGGACGCCCTTTCGTCGACTAATGAAAAACTGTTTTTT. Translating it yields CASSLDALSSTNEKLFF.

This clonotype was seen only a few times. The CDR3 region is CASSRRTVQANTEAFF. The CDR3 DNA follows: TGTGCCAGCAGCCGTAGGACCGTACAGGCGAACACTGAAGCTTTCTTT. V is TRBV5-4 and J is TRBJ1-1, with a tentative D call TRBD1 (5 bases). The CDR3 loop spans 16 amino acids. Germline V gene sequence: CDR1 SGHNT, CDR2 YYREEE (reference sequence). V lost 4 bases and J lost 1, with 17 bases in between.

This clonotype was picked up a small number of times. The gene calls are TRBV24-1 and TRBJ2-5, with 7 bases lining up with TRBD2. V dropped 5 bases and J dropped 2; count of bases not matched to a gene: 1. The CDR3 loop spans 13 amino acids. Germline CDR1 is KGHDR and CDR2 is SFDVKD. The CDR3: CATSGGGQETQYF. Here the CDR3 DNA reads TGTGCCACCAGTGGGGGGGGGCAAGAGACCCAGTACTTC.

V usage is TRBV28 and J usage is TRBJ2-3; D uncertain. The V end was cut by 5 bases, the J end by 4 bases, with 16 bases between. The CDR3 has 15 amino acids. Germline CDR1 and CDR2: MDHEN and SYDVKM. The CDR3 here is CASSIKRSHPDTQYF. DNA for the CDR3: TGTGCCAGCAGTATAAAGCGATCTCATCCAGATACGCAGTATTTT.

This clonotype was observed a handful of times. V gene TRBV7-3 combines with J gene TRBJ2-7; 7 nucleotides agree with TRBD1. Per the germline V gene, CDR1 is SGHTA and CDR2 is FQGTGA. The CDR3 has 14 amino acids. V was clipped by 5 bases and J by 6 bases; unmatched bases: 10. DNA for the CDR3: TGTGCCAGCAGCATACAGGGGCAGGTCTCCGAGCAGTACTTC. This gives the protein CASSIQGQVSEQYF.

V is TRBV20-1 and J is TRBJ1-6; D might be TRBD1 (5 bases). V lost 3 bases and J lost 11, with 14 bases in between. This CDR3 has 13 residues. CDR1 is DFQATT and CDR2 is SNEGSKA in the germline V gene (reference sequence). The chain's CDR3 is CSASQGGPPPLHF. In DNA, the CDR3 is TGCAGTGCTAGTCAGGGCGGCCCGCCACCCCTCCACTTT.

This clonotype appeared a few times. CDR3 residues: CASSHLFSGTDTQYF. Here the CDR3 DNA reads TGCGCCAGCAGCCACCTGTTCTCCGGCACAGATACGCAGTATTTT. The J gene is TRBJ2-3, the V gene TRBV4-1; the D is unclear. Between the trimmed V and J ends, which lost 3 bases and 1 base, there was a span of 11 bases. The CDR3 is 15 amino acids. CDR1 MGHRA and CDR2 YSYEKL come from the germline V gene.

This clonotype was observed a few times. The chain is built from TRBV7-2 and TRBJ2-1; 8 nucleotides agree with TRBD2. This CDR3 has 15 amino acids. Germline V gene data show CDR1 as SGHTA and CDR2 as FQGNSA. V shed 4 bases and J 2 bases; nucleotides not matched to a gene: 4. DNA for the CDR3: TGTGCCAGCAGCTATGATAGCGGGACCTACAATGAGCAGTTCTTC. Its translation is CASSYDSGTYNEQFF. Supplemented by reference TRBV7-2 and TRBJ2-1, the full variable domain reads GAGVSQSPSNKVTEKGKDVELRCDPISGHTALYWYRQSLGQGLEFLIYFQGNSAPDKSGLPSDRFSAERTGGSVSTLTIQRTQQEDSAVYLCASSYDSGTYNEQFFGPGTRLTVL.

This chain links TRBV18 with TRBJ2-4, with 8 bases aligning to TRBD1. In germline, CDR1 is KGHSH, CDR2 LQKENI. This CDR3 is built from 13 residues. With V trimmed by 3 bases and J by 8 bases, 3 bases remained unmatched. CDR3 amino acids: CASSPGQEDIQYF. The CDR3 DNA is TGTGCCAGCTCACCGGGACAGGAGGACATTCAGTACTTC.

This rearrangement joins TRBV6-1 to TRBJ2-2, with D maybe TRBD2 (6 bases). The V gene lost 8 bases and the J gene lost 5 bases, with 15 bases spanning the gap. The germline V gene has CDR1 MNHNS and CDR2 SASEGT. CDR3 length: 14 residues. The CDR3 spells CASQITSRTGELFF. DNA of the CDR3: TGTGCCAGCCAAATAACTAGCAGGACCGGGGAGCTGTTTTTT.

The chain links TRBV7-3 to TRBJ1-1; 7 nucleotides align to TRBD1. The CDR3 runs 13 residues. The junction had 4 bases not matched to a gene; V was cut back by 5 bases and J by 4 bases. Germline CDR1 is SGHTA and CDR2 is FQGTGA. CDR3 in amino acids: CASSDREGTEAFF. The CDR3 bases are TGTGCCAGCAGCGACAGGGAGGGCACTGAAGCTTTCTTT.

The chain couples TRBV10-3 to TRBJ2-5; D tentatively fits TRBD1 or TRBD2 (7 bases each). The germline V and J ends were trimmed by 10 bases and 2 bases, with 11 bases remaining between them. The CDR3 covers 12 residues. Germline lookup yields CDR1 ENHRY and CDR2 SYGVKD. CDR3 DNA sequence: TGTGCCACCAGGGGGGGGCAAGAGACCCAGTACTTC. This codes for CATRGGQETQYF.

With regard to this clonotype: A read error may account for a junction end that differs from germline. The chain is built from TRBV7-9 and TRBJ1-3; D uncertain. This CDR3 is built from 15 residues. The V gene's germline CDR1 is SEHNR and CDR2 FQNEAQ (reference sequence). CDR3 coding DNA: TGTGCCAGCAGCTTAGGGACCCTCTCTGGAAACCCCATATATTTT. Translated: CASSLGTLSGNPIYF.

This clonotype was picked up a small number of times. The chain is built from TRBV11-1 and TRBJ2-1, with 7 bases fitting TRBD2. This CDR3 contains 18 residues. Germline V gene sequence: CDR1 SGHAT, CDR2 FQDESV (reference sequence). V was pared by 2 bases and J by 5 bases, with 15 bases of the junction left unmatched. This CDR3 reads CASSLREGKGLDDNEQFF. Written as DNA, the CDR3 is TGTGCCAGCAGCTTAAGGGAGGGGAAGGGACTGGACGACAATGAGCAGTTCTTC.

The V and J genes are TRBV12-3 or TRBV12-4 and TRBJ2-1; no firm D call. The CDR3 loop spans 11 amino acids. V was clipped by 3 bases and J by 8 bases, with 5 bases between them. The CDR3 coding sequence is TGTGCCAGCAGTTTTTTGCATGAGCAGTTCTTC. Translated, it gives CASSFLHEQFF.

The rearrangement links TRBV5-1 to TRBJ1-1; 7 bases agree with TRBD1. Trimming at V came to 4 bases and at J to 3 bases, leaving 6 bases not matched to a gene. This CDR3 is built from 14 residues. CDR1 is SGHRS and CDR2 is YFSETQ in the germline V gene. CDR3 in amino acids: CASSRTGEYTEAFF. Written as DNA, the CDR3 is TGCGCCAGCAGCCGTACAGGGGAGTACACTGAAGCTTTCTTT.

The chain recombines TRBV6-4 with TRBJ2-3; no reliable D call. This CDR3 region has 14 residues. Germline CDR1 and CDR2: MRHNA and SNTAGT. The germline V and J ends were trimmed by 5 bases and 6 bases, with 15 bases remaining between them. The CDR3 loop is CASSQAPTYDTQYF. The CDR3 DNA reads as TGTGCCAGCAGTCAAGCCCCAACCTACGATACGCAGTATTTT.